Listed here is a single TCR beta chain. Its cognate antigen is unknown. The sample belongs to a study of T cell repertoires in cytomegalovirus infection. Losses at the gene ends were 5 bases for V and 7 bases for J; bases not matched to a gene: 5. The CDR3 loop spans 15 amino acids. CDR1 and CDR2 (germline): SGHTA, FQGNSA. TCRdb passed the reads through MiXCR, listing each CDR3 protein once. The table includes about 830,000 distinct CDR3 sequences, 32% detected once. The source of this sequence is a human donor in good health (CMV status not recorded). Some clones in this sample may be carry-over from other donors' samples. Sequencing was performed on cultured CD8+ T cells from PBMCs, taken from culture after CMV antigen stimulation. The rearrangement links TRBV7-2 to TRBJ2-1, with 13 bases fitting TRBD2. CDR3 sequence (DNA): TGTGCCAGCAGCCAACTAGCGGGGGGGGGGAATGAGCAGTTCTTC. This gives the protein CASSQLAGGGNEQFF.